This T cell receptor (beta chain) derives from a study of lymphopenia after photon versus proton radiotherapy. Whole-study findings and limits: After the lymphocyte nadir, photon-treated repertoires showed oligoclonal expansion, especially of CD8+ Temra cells. Relative stability marked proton patients; photon patients lost diversity and naive cells.

To note about this clone: Its antigen is currently unknown.

The CDR3 spans 19 residues. Trimming took 0 bases from V and 7 from J, leaving 25 bases between them. CDR1 and CDR2 (germline): MNHEY, SMNVEV (reference sequence). Libraries were prepared by immunoSEQ multiplex PCR; TCRdb keeps only in-frame clonotypes and omits some of them. The data contain tens of thousands of clones, around 83% of them singletons. This chain uses TRBV27 with TRBJ2-1; D gene uncertain. The sample here was peripheral blood, taken from a patient treated with photon-based radiotherapy. This receptor was taken from a woman aged 50 to 60 with pancreatic cancer. The CDR3 DNA is TGTGCCAGCAGTTTATCCACAGTTACTGTCGCTAGTTTCAAAAATGAGCAGTTCTTC. Translation gives CASSLSTVTVASFKNEQFF.